The 12 T cell receptor beta chains in this list originate from one sample, sequenced in a study of regulatory T cells in long-lasting Graves disease. The time point is: newly diagnosed GD, antithyroid drugs for less than 3 months. TCR sequences were obtained from RNA taken from PBMCs. Sequencing libraries for TCR beta were prepared with iRepertoire HTBI primers and Arm-PCR of CDR3 regions. TCRdb called the multiplex PCR reads again in MiXCR, with one record for every CDR3 protein. The sample records 400,000 to 550,000 distinct CDR3 sequences, approximately 15% being singletons. The same specimen was also included in a second study, on T cells in Graves' hyperthyroidism and ophthalmopathy.

The specimen comprised peripheral blood mononuclear cells (PBMCs), sampled at new diagnosis, from a patient treated with antithyroid drugs. Receptors originate from a woman aged 30 to 39 with Graves disease.

In its sample, this clonotype was seen a few times. Its ends do not fully match the called genes, so a read error is possible. This chain joins TRBV20-1 and TRBJ2-4; D may correspond to TRBD1 or TRBD2 (5 bases each). Per germline, CDR1 DFQATT and CDR2 SNEGSKA (reference sequence). There are 10 residues in the CDR3. CDR3 nucleotides: TGCAGTGCAGCCATGGGACGCTGGTTCTTC. This gives the protein CSAAMGRWFF.

This clonotype was seen a handful of times. V and J are TRBV25-1 and TRBJ2-1; D perhaps matches TRBD1 (6 bases). Looked up from germline, CDR1 is MGHDK and CDR2 is SYGVNS. The CDR3 has 14 amino acids. Deletions cut 3 bases from V and 5 bases from J, with 11 bases between. The CDR3 DNA is TGTGCCAGCAGTGAGATGTGGACAGACAATGAGCAGTTCTTC. Translated, it gives CASSEMWTDNEQFF.

This clonotype was seen at least ten times. The chain is built from TRBV5-6 and TRBJ1-4; D is uncertain. V gave up 2 bases and J gave up 0 bases, with 5 bases separating them. This CDR3 is 14 amino acids long. In germline, CDR1 is SGHDT, CDR2 YYEEEE. Written as DNA, the CDR3 is TGTGCCAGCAGCTTAATTGCAACTAATGAAAAACTGTTTTTT. This translates into CASSLIATNEKLFF.

The sample holds many counts of this clonotype. The chain uses TRBV2 and TRBJ2-5, with 8 bases identical to TRBD2. The J call may be faulty, since TRBJ2-1 better matches the DNA end. This CDR3 comprises 15 residues. CDR1 and CDR2 (germline): SNHLY, FYNNEI. DNA for the CDR3: TGTGCCAGCAGACGAGAAAGCGGGAGTGTCAATGAGCAGTTCTTC. Amino acid sequence: CASRRESGSVNEQFF.

This clonotype was detected only a few times. V usage is TRBV5-1 and J usage is TRBJ2-5, with 7 bases identical to TRBD1. The CDR3 extends over 15 amino acids. Germline assignment: CDR1 SGHRS and CDR2 YFSETQ. The V segment lost 5 bases and the J segment 5 bases; nucleotides outside the gene matches: 12. CDR3 protein: CASRLPGGVGETQYF. CDR3 in DNA: TGCGCCAGCAGGCTCCCAGGGGGAGTCGGGGAGACCCAGTACTTC.

This clonotype was seen many times. For the CDR3, the DNA is TGTGCCAGCACGCTCGGGAATGAGCAGTTCTTC. Its translation is CASTLGNEQFF. This chain joins TRBV7-9 and TRBJ2-1; D is uncertain. Per germline, CDR1 SEHNR and CDR2 FQNEAQ (reference sequence). The CDR3 runs 11 residues. Trimming removed 7 bases at V and 7 bases at J, with 8 bases between. Based on the CDR3 plus reference TRBV7-9 and TRBJ2-1, the full variable domain is DTGVSQNPRHKITKRGQNVTFRCDPISEHNRLYWYRQTLGQGPEFLTYFQNEAQLEKSRLLSDRFSAERPKGSFSTLEIQRTEQGDSAMYLCASTLGNEQFFGPGTRLTVL.

This clonotype was detected many times. The chain recombines TRBV11-3 with TRBJ1-1; D is unresolved. V was cut by 4 bases and J by 4 bases, with 16 bases left in between. In germline, CDR1 is SGHNT, CDR2 YENEEA. The CDR3 spans 15 residues. In DNA form, the CDR3 reads TGTGCCAGCAGCTCTCGTCCGTTACCAGGCACTGAAGCTTTCTTT. Protein sequence: CASSSRPLPGTEAFF.

This clonotype was seen more than once but under ten times. The rearrangement links TRBV29-1 to TRBJ2-1, with 9 bases matching TRBD1. The germline V gene has CDR1 SQVTM and CDR2 ANQGSEA. The CDR3 spans 17 residues. After removal of 5 bases from V and 2 bases from J, the junction contained 13 bases not matched to a gene. Written as DNA, the CDR3 is TGCAGCGTTCTTTATTTTCCGGACAGGGGTACCTACAATGAGCAGTTCTTC. Translating gives CSVLYFPDRGTYNEQFF.

V is TRBV5-1 and J is TRBJ1-1, with a tentative D call TRBD1 (6 bases). CDR3 size: 14 residues. V was cut by 3 bases and J by 6 bases, with 15 bases left in between. CDR1 is SGHRS, CDR2 YFSETQ, per germline. The CDR3 nucleotides are TGCGCCAGCAGCTGGGGGGGCCTGGGGGCTGAAGCTTTCTTT. It specifies CASSWGGLGAEAFF.

CDR3 DNA sequence: TGTGCCAGCAGTGACAGGGGCCTAGCGGGAGGGCCGACAGATACGCAGTATTTT. Its translation is CASSDRGLAGGPTDTQYF. The chain has TRBV4-2 and TRBJ2-3, with TRBD2 identical over 12 bases. The CDR3 length is 18 residues. CDR1 and CDR2 (germline): LGHNA, YNFKEQ. J lost 3 bases, V lost 6 bases, and 13 bases had no gene match.

The rearrangement links TRBV6-1 to TRBJ1-5; D unresolved. The germline gives CDR1 MNHNS, CDR2 SASEGT. Trimming removed 7 bases at V and 5 bases at J, with 6 bases between. This CDR3 has 11 residues. DNA of the CDR3: TGTGCCAGCATGTTCGATCAGCCCCAGCATTTT. It translates to CASMFDQPQHF.

The count of this clonotype is one. A much larger clone lies one base from this, so it may be a read error. The chain combines TRBV6-2 or TRBV6-3 with TRBJ2-7, with 10 bases lining up with TRBD1. Trimming cost V 4 bases and J 7 bases; bases outside gene matches: 7. This CDR3 has 14 residues. Germline assignment: CDR1 MNHEY and CDR2 SVGEGT. CDR3 nucleotide sequence: TGTGCCAGCAGTTCCGGGACAGGGGCTAGGGAGCAGTACTTC. Translation gives CASSSGTGAREQYF.